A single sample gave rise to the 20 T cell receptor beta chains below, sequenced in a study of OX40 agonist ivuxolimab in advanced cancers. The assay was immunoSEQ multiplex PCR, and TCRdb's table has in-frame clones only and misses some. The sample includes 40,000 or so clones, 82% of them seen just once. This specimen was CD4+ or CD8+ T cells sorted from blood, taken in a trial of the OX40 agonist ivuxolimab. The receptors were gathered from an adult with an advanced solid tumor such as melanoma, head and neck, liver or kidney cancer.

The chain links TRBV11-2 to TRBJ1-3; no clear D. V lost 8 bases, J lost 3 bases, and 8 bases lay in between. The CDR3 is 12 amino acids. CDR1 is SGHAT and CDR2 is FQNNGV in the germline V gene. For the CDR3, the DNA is TGTGCCAGCGTCCCTCATGGAAACACCATATATTTT. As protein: CASVPHGNTIYF. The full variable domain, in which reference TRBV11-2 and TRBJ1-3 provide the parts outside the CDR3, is EAGVAQSPRYKIIEKRQSVAFWCNPISGHATLYWYQQILGQGPKLLIQFQNNGVVDDSQLPKDRFSAERLKGVDSTLKIQPAKLEDSAVYLCASVPHGNTIYFGEGSWLTVV.

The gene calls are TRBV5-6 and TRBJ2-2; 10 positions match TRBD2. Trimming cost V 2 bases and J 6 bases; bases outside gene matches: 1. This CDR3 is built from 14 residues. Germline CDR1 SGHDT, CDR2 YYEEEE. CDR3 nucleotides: TGTGCCAGCAGCTTTCTAGCGGGGGCCGGGGAGCTGTTTTTT. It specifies CASSFLAGAGELFF.

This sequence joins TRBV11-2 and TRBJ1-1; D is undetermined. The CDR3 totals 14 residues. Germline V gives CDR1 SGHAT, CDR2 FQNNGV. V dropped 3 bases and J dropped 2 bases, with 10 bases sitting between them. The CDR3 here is CASSFGVLNTEAFF. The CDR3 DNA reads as TGTGCCAGCAGCTTCGGAGTATTAAACACTGAAGCTTTCTTT. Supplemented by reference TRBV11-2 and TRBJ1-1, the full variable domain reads EAGVAQSPRYKIIEKRQSVAFWCNPISGHATLYWYQQILGQGPKLLIQFQNNGVVDDSQLPKDRFSAERLKGVDSTLKIQPAKLEDSAVYLCASSFGVLNTEAFFGQGTRLTVV.

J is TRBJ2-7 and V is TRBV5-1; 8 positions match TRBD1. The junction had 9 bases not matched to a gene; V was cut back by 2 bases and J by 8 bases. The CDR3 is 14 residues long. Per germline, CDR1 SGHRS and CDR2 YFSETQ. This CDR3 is CASSFDQTGAQQYF. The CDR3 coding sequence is TGCGCCAGCAGCTTCGACCAGACAGGGGCCCAGCAGTACTTC. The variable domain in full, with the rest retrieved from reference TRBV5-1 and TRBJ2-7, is KAGVTQTPRYLIKTRGQQVTLSCSPISGHRSVSWYQQTPGQGLQFLFEYFSETQRNKGNFPGRFSGRQFSNSRSEMNVSTLELGDSALYLCASSFDQTGAQQYFGPGTRLTVT.

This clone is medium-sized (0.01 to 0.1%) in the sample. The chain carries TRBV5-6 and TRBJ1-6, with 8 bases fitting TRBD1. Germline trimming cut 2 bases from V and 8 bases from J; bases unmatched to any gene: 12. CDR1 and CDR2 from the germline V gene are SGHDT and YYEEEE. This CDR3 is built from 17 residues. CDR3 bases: TGTGCCAGCAGCTTCAGCAGGGGGCTTTCAAAGGATTCACCCCTCCACTTT. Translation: CASSFSRGLSKDSPLHF.

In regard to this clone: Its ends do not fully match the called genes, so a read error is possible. The CDR3 loop reads CASSKRLAGGNNEQFF. In DNA, the CDR3 is TGTGCTAGCAGCAAGCGACTAGCGGGAGGGAACAATGAGCAGTTCTTC. The chain uses TRBV7-7 and TRBJ2-1, with 14 positions matching TRBD2. This CDR3 comprises 16 residues. In germline, CDR1 is SSHAT, CDR2 FNYEAQ (reference sequence).

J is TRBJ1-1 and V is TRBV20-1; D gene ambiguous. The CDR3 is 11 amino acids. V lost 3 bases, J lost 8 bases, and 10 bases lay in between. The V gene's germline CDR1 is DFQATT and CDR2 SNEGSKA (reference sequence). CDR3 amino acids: CSASQGREAFF. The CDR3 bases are TGCAGTGCTAGTCAAGGCCGGGAAGCTTTCTTT.

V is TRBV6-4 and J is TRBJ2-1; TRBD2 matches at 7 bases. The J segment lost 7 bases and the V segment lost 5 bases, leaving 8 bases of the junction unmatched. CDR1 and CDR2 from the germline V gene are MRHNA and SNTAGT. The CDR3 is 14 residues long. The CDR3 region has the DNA TGTGCCAGCAGTCTCGATGGGGGGGGAAATGAGCAGTTCTTC. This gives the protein CASSLDGGGNEQFF.

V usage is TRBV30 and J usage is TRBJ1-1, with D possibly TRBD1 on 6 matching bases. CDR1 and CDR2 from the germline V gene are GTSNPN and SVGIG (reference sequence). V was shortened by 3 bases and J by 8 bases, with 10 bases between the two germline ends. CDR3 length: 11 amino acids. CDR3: CAWRQGTEAFF. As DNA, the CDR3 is TGTGCCTGGAGACAGGGCACCGAAGCTTTCTTT.

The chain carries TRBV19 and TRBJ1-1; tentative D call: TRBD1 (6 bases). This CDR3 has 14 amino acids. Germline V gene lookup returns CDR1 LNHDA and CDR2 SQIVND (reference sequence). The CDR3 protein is CGARGGTQNTEAFF. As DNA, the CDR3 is TGTGGGGCGCGGGGGGGCACACAGAACACTGAAGCTTTCTTT.

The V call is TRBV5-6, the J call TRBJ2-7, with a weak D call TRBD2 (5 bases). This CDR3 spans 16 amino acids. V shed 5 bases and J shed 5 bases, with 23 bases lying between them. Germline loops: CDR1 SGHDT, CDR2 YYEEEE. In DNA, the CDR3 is TGTGCCAGCAGTTATATCCAACTATGGACGGAGGACGAGCAGTACTTC. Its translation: CASSYIQLWTEDEQYF. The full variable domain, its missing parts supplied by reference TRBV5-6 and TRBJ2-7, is DAGVTQSPTHLIKTRGQQVTLRCSPKSGHDTVSWYQQALGQGPQFIFQYYEEEERQRGNFPDRFSGHQFPNYSSELNVNALLLGDSALYLCASSYIQLWTEDEQYFGPGTRLTVT.

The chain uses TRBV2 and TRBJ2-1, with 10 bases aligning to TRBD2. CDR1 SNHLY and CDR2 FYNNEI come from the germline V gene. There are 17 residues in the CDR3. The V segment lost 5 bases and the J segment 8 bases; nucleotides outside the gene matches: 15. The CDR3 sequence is CASSNKGHTGTSDEQFF. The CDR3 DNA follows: TGTGCCAGCAGTAACAAAGGCCACACCGGGACTAGCGATGAGCAGTTCTTC.

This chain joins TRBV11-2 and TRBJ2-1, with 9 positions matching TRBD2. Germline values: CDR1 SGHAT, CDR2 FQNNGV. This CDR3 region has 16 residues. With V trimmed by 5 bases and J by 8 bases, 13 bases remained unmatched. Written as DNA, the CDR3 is TGTGCCAGCAGCCTACTGACTAGCGGAGTTTTTCATGAGCAGTTCTTC. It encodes CASSLLTSGVFHEQFF.

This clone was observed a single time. CDR3 nucleotides: TGTGCCAGCAGCGGACAGGAGGGGCGGCCCGGGGAGCTGTTTTTT. It translates to CASSGQEGRPGELFF. The gene calls are TRBV6-5 and TRBJ2-2; tentatively, D is TRBD1 (7 bases). V lost 6 bases and J lost 6, with 17 bases in between. Per germline, CDR1 MNHEY and CDR2 SVGAGI. The length of the CDR3 is 15 residues.

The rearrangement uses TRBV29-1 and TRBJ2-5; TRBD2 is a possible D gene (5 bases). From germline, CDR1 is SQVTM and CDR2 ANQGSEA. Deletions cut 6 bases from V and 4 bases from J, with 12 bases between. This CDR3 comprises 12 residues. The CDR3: CSVTTAGETQYF. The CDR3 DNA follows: TGCAGCGTGACTACGGCGGGAGAGACCCAGTACTTC.

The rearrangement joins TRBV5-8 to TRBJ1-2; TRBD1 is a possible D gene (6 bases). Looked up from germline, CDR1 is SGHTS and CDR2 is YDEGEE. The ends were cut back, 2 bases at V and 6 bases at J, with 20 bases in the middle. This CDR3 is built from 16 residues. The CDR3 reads CASSFSHRAGGDGYTF. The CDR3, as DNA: TGTGCCAGCAGCTTTTCCCACAGGGCCGGTGGCGATGGCTACACCTTC. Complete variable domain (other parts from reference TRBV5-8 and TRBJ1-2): EAGVTQSPTHLIKTRGQQATLRCSPISGHTSVYWYQQALGLGLQFLLWYDEGEERNRGNFPPRFSGRQFPNYSSELNVNALELEDSALYLCASSFSHRAGGDGYTFGSGTRLTVV.

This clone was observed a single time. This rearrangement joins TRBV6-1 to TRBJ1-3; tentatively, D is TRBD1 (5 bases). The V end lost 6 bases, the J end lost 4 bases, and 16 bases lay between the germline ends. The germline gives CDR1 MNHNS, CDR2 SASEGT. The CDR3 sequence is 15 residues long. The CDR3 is CASSHTRGVGNTIYF. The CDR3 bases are TGTGCCAGCAGCCACACCCGAGGGGTCGGAAACACCATATATTTT.

In DNA form, the CDR3 reads TGTGCCAGCAGTGAGTTGTACGAGCAGTACTTC. Translating it yields CASSELYEQYF. The V gene is TRBV2, the J gene TRBJ2-7; D not resolved. The ends were cut back, 3 bases at V and 4 bases at J, with 4 bases in the middle. Germline V gene lookup returns CDR1 SNHLY and CDR2 FYNNEI. The length of the CDR3 is 11 residues.

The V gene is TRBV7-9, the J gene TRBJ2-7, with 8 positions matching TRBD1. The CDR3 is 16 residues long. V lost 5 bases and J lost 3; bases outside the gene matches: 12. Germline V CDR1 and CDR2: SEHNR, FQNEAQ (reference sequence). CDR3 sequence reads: CASSANIIGQGYEQYF. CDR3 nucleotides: TGTGCCAGCAGCGCAAACATAATCGGACAGGGCTACGAGCAGTACTTC.

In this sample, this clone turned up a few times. CDR3 DNA sequence: TGTGCCAGCAGCTTAGAATTGGCTAGCGGGAGAAATGAGCAGTTCTTC. Protein: CASSLELASGRNEQFF. The chain is built from TRBV7-8 and TRBJ2-1, with TRBD2 matching over 10 bases. Germline V lookup: CDR1 SGHVS, CDR2 FQNEAQ. The CDR3 extends over 16 amino acids. The junction had 7 bases not matched to a gene; V was cut back by 1 base and J by 7 bases.